This passage covers 25 T cell receptor beta chains from one sample sequenced in a study of blood T cells in healthy people across ages. A second about 6 to 12 cycle PCR used barcoded and J-beta primers. TCRdb re-called the 5' RACE reads with MiXCR, one entry per CDR3 protein. The sample holds 800,000 to 1,000,000 distinct CDR3 sequences, about 48% seen once. Source material: blood. These receptors were obtained from a man aged 25-45 years in good health.

The rearrangement links TRBV7-3 to TRBJ1-1, with 7 bases fitting TRBD1. This CDR3 is built from 13 residues. Germline V gene data show CDR1 as SGHTA and CDR2 as FQGTGA. V gave up 7 bases and J gave up 1 base; unmatched junction bases: 3. The CDR3 coding sequence is TGTGCCAGCACCTACAGGGGGAACACTGAAGCTTTCTTT. Its protein is CASTYRGNTEAFF.

This clonotype occurred a few times. This sequence joins TRBV5-1 and TRBJ2-7; 7 bases fit TRBD2. Germline V lookup: CDR1 SGHRS, CDR2 YFSETQ. This CDR3 is built from 14 residues. V shed 1 base and J 1 base; nucleotides not matched to a gene: 2. The CDR3 is CASSLTAGSYEQYF. The CDR3 DNA sequence: TGCGCCAGCAGCTTGACAGCGGGATCCTACGAGCAGTACTTC.

The V gene is TRBV5-1, the J gene TRBJ2-7; 7 bases align to TRBD1. The CDR3 has 15 amino acids. V lost 4 bases and J lost 2; bases outside the gene matches: 9. Germline V lookup: CDR1 SGHRS, CDR2 YFSETQ. The CDR3 is CASSATGVPTYEQYF. In nucleotides, the CDR3 is TGCGCCAGCAGCGCCACAGGGGTCCCTACCTACGAGCAGTACTTC.

The chain combines TRBV28 with TRBJ2-7, with 12 bases fitting TRBD1. The CDR3 covers 17 residues. CDR1 and CDR2 from the germline V gene are MDHEN and SYDVKM. V dropped 1 base and J dropped 4; count of bases not matched to a gene: 8. The CDR3 reads CASSLLSGQGADYEQYF. The CDR3 region has the DNA TGTGCCAGCAGTTTATTGTCGGGACAGGGGGCGGATTACGAGCAGTACTTC.

At least ten counts were recorded for this clonotype. V usage is TRBV29-1 and J usage is TRBJ2-5; no firm D call. The V end lost 1 base, the J end lost 3 bases, and 15 bases lay between the germline ends. Per germline, CDR1 SQVTM and CDR2 ANQGSEA. This CDR3 contains 15 residues. The CDR3 DNA sequence: TGCAGCGTTGAAGGGGGTCTTAGTTCCGAAGAGACCCAGTACTTC. Translating gives CSVEGGLSSEETQYF.

This clonotype was observed a handful of times. The rearrangement links TRBV4-1 to TRBJ2-7; D might be TRBD1 or TRBD2, each matching 5 bases. CDR3 length: 14 residues. V lost 4 bases and J lost 3, with 13 bases in between. Germline loops: CDR1 MGHRA, CDR2 YSYEKL. CDR3 coding DNA: TGCGCCAGCAGCCCCTCCGGGGACGACTACGAGCAGTACTTC. As protein: CASSPSGDDYEQYF.

Of note for this clonotype: At one end, the junction sequence differs from germline, possibly due to a read error. The CDR3, as DNA: TGCAGCGTTGAGGTTCGGGGGGTATCCTACAATGAGCTGTTCTTC. Its protein is CSVEVRGVSYNELFF. The chain recombines TRBV29-1 with TRBJ2-1; 7 bases match TRBD2. The CDR3 consists of 15 residues. Germline CDR1 and CDR2: SQVTM and ANQGSEA.

This clonotype was counted a few times. The chain couples TRBV7-6 to TRBJ2-7; TRBD1 is a possible D gene (5 bases). Germline CDR1 is SGHVS and CDR2 is FNYEAQ. V was pared by 3 bases and J by 2 bases, with 14 bases between. The CDR3 loop spans 15 amino acids. The DNA for the CDR3 is TGTGCCAGCAGCTTCTTTTCAGGACACACCTACGAGCAGTACTTC. Translated, it gives CASSFFSGHTYEQYF.

This clonotype turned up a few times. This chain uses TRBV5-1 with TRBJ1-1; D remains unclear. Per germline, CDR1 SGHRS and CDR2 YFSETQ. The CDR3 is 14 residues long. The V end was cut by 3 bases, the J end by 1 base, with 10 bases between. CDR3 DNA sequence: TGCGCCAGCAGCTCCGGACCACCGAACACTGAAGCTTTCTTT. Translation gives CASSSGPPNTEAFF.

The gene calls are TRBV29-1 and TRBJ1-2, with D perhaps matching TRBD1 (6 bases). Trimming cost V 8 bases and J 2 bases, with 9 bases left between them. Germline CDR1 is SQVTM and CDR2 is ANQGSEA. The CDR3 is 11 residues long. The CDR3 here is CSYTGNYGYTF. The CDR3, as DNA: TGCAGCTATACAGGGAACTATGGCTACACCTTC.

This clonotype was picked up a small number of times. The chain couples TRBV4-2 to TRBJ2-7, with TRBD2 matching over 9 bases. This CDR3 is 15 amino acids long. Trimming cost V 8 bases and J 4 bases; bases outside gene matches: 12. Germline V gene data show CDR1 as LGHNA and CDR2 as YNFKEQ. DNA for the CDR3: TGTGCCAGCGGCATCCAGGCTAGCGGGGATTACGAGCAGTACTTC. Translation: CASGIQASGDYEQYF.

Many counts were recorded for this clonotype. This chain links TRBV24-1 with TRBJ2-3, with D possibly being TRBD1 (6 bases). V lost 4 bases, J lost 12 bases, and 16 bases lay in between. CDR1 and CDR2 (germline): KGHDR, SFDVKD. CDR3 length: 13 amino acids. The CDR3: CATSDQRTASQYF. The CDR3, as DNA: TGTGCCACCAGTGACCAAAGGACAGCGAGCCAGTATTTT.

The V call is TRBV25-1, the J call TRBJ2-5, with 10 bases identical to TRBD1. After removal of 5 bases from V and 4 bases from J, the junction contained 7 bases not matched to a gene. This CDR3 is 15 amino acids long. CDR1 and CDR2 from the germline V gene are MGHDK and SYGVNS. CDR3 protein: CASSPRQGAGETQYF. The CDR3 region has the DNA TGTGCCAGCAGTCCGCGACAGGGGGCGGGAGAGACCCAGTACTTC.

This clonotype was observed a handful of times. V usage is TRBV2 and J usage is TRBJ2-7, with 7 bases identical to TRBD1. CDR1 and CDR2 (germline): SNHLY, FYNNEI. CDR3 length: 16 residues. Unmatched junction bases numbered 6, after V lost 0 bases and J lost 1 base. CDR3 nucleotide sequence: TGTGCCAGCAGTGAAGCTCACAAGACAGGGTCCTACGAGCAGTACTTC. It encodes CASSEAHKTGSYEQYF.

The chain joins TRBV20-1 to TRBJ2-1; 7 bases align to TRBD2. Unmatched junction bases numbered 4, after V lost 3 bases and J lost 5 bases. The CDR3 consists of 13 residues. CDR1 and CDR2 (germline): DFQATT, SNEGSKA (reference sequence). CDR3 DNA sequence: TGCAGTGCTAGCCCGGGGGGTAACAATGAGCAGTTCTTC. Its translation: CSASPGGNNEQFF.

This clonotype was seen only once. The genes are TRBV7-2 and TRBJ2-3, with 16 bases matching TRBD2. Germline V gene sequence: CDR1 SGHTA, CDR2 FQGNSA. J was trimmed by 1 base and V by 1 base; bases with no gene match: 5. The CDR3 loop spans 19 amino acids. The CDR3 is CASSLGGLAGGRGTDTQYF. The CDR3 nucleotides are TGTGCCAGCAGCTTAGGGGGACTAGCGGGGGGGCGAGGCACAGATACGCAGTATTTT. Together with reference TRBV7-2 and TRBJ2-3, the CDR3 gives the full variable domain: GAGVSQSPSNKVTEKGKDVELRCDPISGHTALYWYRQSLGQGLEFLIYFQGNSAPDKSGLPSDRFSAERTGGSVSTLTIQRTQQEDSAVYLCASSLGGLAGGRGTDTQYFGPGTRLTVL.

The V call is TRBV5-5, the J call TRBJ1-2, with TRBD1 as a possible D gene (6 bases). Looked up from germline, CDR1 is SGHKS and CDR2 is YYEKEE (reference sequence). V lost 4 bases and J lost 3, with 19 bases in between. There are 16 residues in the CDR3. This CDR3 reads CASSGAGAAAYYGYTF. DNA of the CDR3: TGTGCCAGCAGCGGTGCGGGGGCCGCTGCCTACTATGGCTACACCTTC.

This chain links TRBV7-2 with TRBJ2-3, with TRBD1 matching over 9 bases. Trimming took 5 bases from V and 3 from J; bases not matched to a gene: 9. CDR1 and CDR2 from the germline V gene are SGHTA and FQGNSA. The CDR3 has 16 amino acids. Written as DNA, the CDR3 is TGTGCCAGCAGCGCCGGACAGGGGAGGATGACAGATACGCAGTATTTT. It translates to CASSAGQGRMTDTQYF.

V and J are TRBV20-1 and TRBJ2-1, with 10 positions matching TRBD1. Germline CDR1 reads DFQATT; CDR2 reads SNEGSKA (reference sequence). J was trimmed by 3 bases and V by 4 bases; bases with no gene match: 3. The CDR3 is made up of 14 amino acids. CDR3 sequence (DNA): TGCAGTGCTACCGGGACAGGGGACTACAATGAGCAGTTCTTC. It encodes CSATGTGDYNEQFF.

This clonotype was seen at least ten times. This chain connects TRBV11-2 to TRBJ2-3; 8 bases agree with TRBD2. CDR3 length: 14 residues. With 0 bases clipped from V and 9 bases from J, the junction kept 5 bases outside the gene matches. The V gene's germline CDR1 is SGHAT and CDR2 FQNNGV. In DNA form, the CDR3 reads TGTGCCAGCAGCTTAGAACCTGGACTAGCCACGCAGTATTTT. Translating it yields CASSLEPGLATQYF.

The chain uses TRBV29-1 and TRBJ2-1; TRBD1 might be the D (5 bases). The CDR3 covers 11 residues. Per the germline V gene, CDR1 is SQVTM and CDR2 is ANQGSEA. V was cut by 6 bases and J by 8 bases, with 11 bases left in between. CDR3 nucleotide sequence: TGCAGCGTATCACCAGGGTATGAGCAGTTCTTC. Translated: CSVSPGYEQFF.

V gene TRBV6-5 combines with J gene TRBJ2-4; D might be TRBD1 or TRBD2, each matching 7 bases. The CDR3 contains 14 residues. CDR1 is MNHEY and CDR2 is SVGAGI in the germline V gene. V lost 0 bases and J lost 8, with 11 bases in between. The CDR3 here is CASSYSPGGDIQYF. DNA for the CDR3: TGTGCCAGCAGTTACTCTCCAGGGGGGGACATTCAGTACTTC.

The chain is built from TRBV4-1 and TRBJ2-2; 8 bases are shared with TRBD1. Germline V gene lookup returns CDR1 MGHRA and CDR2 YSYEKL. After removal of 3 bases from V and 4 bases from J, the junction contained 4 bases not matched to a gene. The CDR3 loop spans 15 amino acids. CDR3 DNA sequence: TGCGCCAGCAGCCACCCGGACAGGGCCACCGGGGAGCTGTTTTTT. This encodes CASSHPDRATGELFF.

This chain joins TRBV29-1 and TRBJ1-4, with 9 bases lining up with TRBD1. Germline lookup yields CDR1 SQVTM and CDR2 ANQGSEA. This CDR3 comprises 12 residues. V lost 6 bases to trimming and J lost 5 bases; unmatched junction nucleotides: 1. The CDR3 bases are TGCAGCGTCGACAGGGGGAATGAAAAACTGTTTTTT. Translating gives CSVDRGNEKLFF. The whole variable domain, remainder taken from reference TRBV29-1 and TRBJ1-4, is SAVISQKPSRDICQRGTSLTIQCQVDSQVTMMFWYRQQPGQSLTLIATANQGSEATYESGFVIDKFPISRPNLTFSTLTVSNMSPEDSSIYLCSVDRGNEKLFFGSGTQLSVL.

The chain has TRBV4-1 and TRBJ2-5, with D perhaps matching TRBD2 (5 bases). Trimming cost V 2 bases and J 5 bases, with 27 bases left between them. This CDR3 spans 19 amino acids. Germline assignment: CDR1 MGHRA and CDR2 YSYEKL. The chain's CDR3 is CASSQPKLNSGAPGETQYF. The CDR3 nucleotides are TGCGCCAGCAGCCAACCCAAACTCAACAGCGGAGCCCCCGGTGAGACCCAGTACTTC.